This is a list of T cell receptor beta chains from one sample in a study of cytomegalovirus exposure and HLA in healthy donors. The table came from immunoSEQ multiplex PCR; TCRdb's copy has only in-frame clones and leaves some out. The sample holds about 160,000 clones, 60% to 85% seen once. The sequenced sample consisted of PBMCs. Receptor source: a man aged 45-60 years in good health and CMV-seropositive. Each CDR3 is given with its conserved first and last residue. D genes are given only for firm matches. For some rows the clone size is stated as once, few or many, or as a class when expanded; others skip it.

J gene	V gene	clone size	CDR3 length	D gene	CDR3 DNA	CDR3 protein
TRBJ1-2	TRBV7-2	-	14	-	TGTGCCAGCAGCTTTGGCGGGAGTAGGGATGGCTACACCTTC	CASSFGGSRDGYTF
TRBJ2-3	TRBV2	-	15	-	TGTGCCAGCAGGACTTCGGGTTTCCCCGCAGATACGCAGTATTTT	CASRTSGFPADTQYF
TRBJ2-7	TRBV2	-	15	TRBD2	TGTGCCAGCAGTCTGGATAGCGGGGGGAACTACGAGCAGTACTTC	CASSLDSGGNYEQYF
TRBJ2-5	TRBV5-4	-	14	-	TGTGCCAGCAGCTTTTTGAGGGACCAAGAGACCCAGTACTTC	CASSFLRDQETQYF
TRBJ2-7	TRBV5-1	-	13	TRBD1	TGCGCCAGCAGCTCAGGGGGCCCCTACGAGCAGTACTTC	CASSSGGPYEQYF
TRBJ2-7	TRBV23-1	-	14	-	TGCGCCAGCAGTCTGGACAGGGAGGGCTACGAGCAGTACTTC	CASSLDREGYEQYF
TRBJ1-2	TRBV19	few	15	TRBD1	TGTGCCAGTAGTATAGAGGTGACAGGGAACTATGGCTACACCTTC	CASSIEVTGNYGYTF
TRBJ2-5	TRBV11-2	-	14	-	TGTGCCAGCAGCTTAGACCCTACCGAAGAGACCCAGTACTTC	CASSLDPTEETQYF
TRBJ1-6	TRBV7-2	-	14	-	TGTGCCAGCAGCCCCTCCTCCAGGAATTCACCCCTCCACTTT	CASSPSSRNSPLHF
TRBJ2-7	TRBV5-1	-	14	-	TGCGCCAGCAGCTTGAGTGGCAGCTCCTACGAGCAGTACTTC	CASSLSGSSYEQYF
TRBJ1-4	TRBV28	-	15	TRBD1	TGTGCCAGCAGGTCCGGACAGGGGAGAAATGAAAAACTGTTTTTT	CASRSGQGRNEKLFF
TRBJ1-5	TRBV6-1	once	13	-	TGTGCCAGCACCCTACTAATATATCAGCCCCAGCATTTT	CASTLLIYQPQHF
TRBJ2-7	TRBV2	-	16	TRBD1	TGTGCCAGCAGTGACACGACAGGGGGCGGCACCTACGAGCAGTACTTC	CASSDTTGGGTYEQYF
TRBJ1-5	TRBV15	-	17	-	TGTGCCACCAGCAGAGATAACAACGGTGGGCGGGGTCAGCCCCAGCATTTT	CATSRDNNGGRGQPQHF
TRBJ2-7	TRBV4-3	-	16	TRBD1	TGCGCCAGCAGCCAAACCGGGACAGGGAGTTTCTACGAGCAGTACTTC	CASSQTGTGSFYEQYF
TRBJ2-1	TRBV19	few	13	-	TGTGCCAGTAGTATATGGGGGGACGGTGAGCAGTTCTTC	CASSIWGDGEQFF
TRBJ2-5	TRBV7-7	once	15	TRBD2	TGTGCTAGCAGCTTTGTAAGCGGGGGGCCGGAGACCCAGTACTTC	CASSFVSGGPETQYF
TRBJ2-7	TRBV7-6	-	17	TRBD2	TGTGCCAGCAGCTTAGCGCTGGGGGGGAACAGCTCCTACGAGCAGTACTTC	CASSLALGGNSSYEQYF
TRBJ1-2	TRBV2	-	13	TRBD1	TGTGCCAGTCACGGACAGGGCCACTATGGCTACACCTTC	CASHGQGHYGYTF
TRBJ2-5	TRBV4-1	-	16	TRBD2	TGCGCCAGCAGCCGAACTAGCGGGGGGGCCGCAGAGACCCAGTACTTC	CASSRTSGGAAETQYF
TRBJ2-1	TRBV5-4	once	15	-	TGTGCCAGCAGCTTTGAGTGGGCTCGCTACAATGAGCAGTTCTTC	CASSFEWARYNEQFF
TRBJ2-1	TRBV11-3	-	15	TRBD2	TGTGCCAGCAGCTACCGGGGGGTGTCCTACAATGAGCAGTTCTTC	CASSYRGVSYNEQFF
TRBJ1-1	TRBV7-2	-	13	-	TGTGCCAGCAGCCCCGGGAGGAACACTGAAGCTTTCTTT	CASSPGRNTEAFF
TRBJ1-5	TRBV7-2	-	15	-	TGTGCCAGCAGCTTAGCAGGGGTAAGCAATCAGCCCCAGCATTTT	CASSLAGVSNQPQHF
TRBJ1-4	TRBV11-2	-	15	TRBD1	TGTGCCAGCAGCTTAGAAGGGACAGGGCTGGCAAAACTGTTTTTT	CASSLEGTGLAKLFF
TRBJ1-1	TRBV2	-	14	-	TGTGCCAGCAGTGAACAATGGAGGGGAACTGAAGCTTTCTTT	CASSEQWRGTEAFF
TRBJ1-5	TRBV10-3	-	14	-	TGTGCCATCAGTGAGGGCAGGGGTGCTCAGCCCCAGCATTTT	CAISEGRGAQPQHF
TRBJ2-2	TRBV4-3	-	18	-	TGCGCCAGCAGCCAAGATCCACCGGGCAGCGGAAGACCCGGGGAGCTGTTTTTT	CASSQDPPGSGRPGELFF
TRBJ1-1	TRBV7-9	few	14	-	TGTGCCAGCAGCGGCCCGGGGACTTACACTGAAGCTTTCTTT	CASSGPGTYTEAFF